This TCR beta chain was documented in a study of T cell repertoires in cytomegalovirus infection. Study-wide points: CMV carriers having the relevant HLA were flagged by cumulative public TCR beta family frequency.

The length of the CDR3 is 15 residues. CDR1 DFQATT and CDR2 SNEGSKA come from the germline V gene (reference sequence). With V trimmed by 6 bases and J by 6 bases, 12 bases remained unmatched. Concerning this clonotype itself: The antigen is undetermined.

TCRdb independently ran MiXCR on the reads; one entry per CDR3 protein. The sample comprises about 71,000 distinct CDR3 sequences, 20% to 25% of which are singletons, and roughly two thirds rests with the top ten. The rearrangement links TRBV20-1 to TRBJ1-5; 9 bases align to TRBD1. This receptor was taken from a human donor in good health (CMV status not recorded). Some clones in this sample may be carry-over from other donors' samples. Sequenced material: CD8+ T cells from cultured PBMCs, taken from culture after CMV antigen stimulation. The CDR3 is CSAATVDRGSQPQHF. CDR3 bases: TGCAGTGCAGCGACTGTCGACAGGGGGAGTCAGCCCCAGCATTTT.